Shown below are 27 T cell receptor beta chains from a single sample sequenced in a study of T cell responses to AZD1222 COVID-19 vaccine. The data were produced by immunoSEQ multiplex PCR, yet TCRdb's version contains in-frame clones alone and is incomplete. The data contain about 180,000 clones, around 90% of them seen just once; the ten biggest clones take up 1.5% to 2%. The material was peripheral blood, obtained on day 0 of AZD1222 vaccination. All receptors come from an adult in good health.

The rearrangement uses TRBV29-1 and TRBJ2-3; D call uncertain. Trimming shortened V by 3 bases and J by 1 base, and 8 bases separated the two germline ends. CDR3 length equals 13 residues. Per germline, CDR1 SQVTM and CDR2 ANQGSEA. CDR3 bases: TGCAGCGTTGAGGGGATGGGCACAGATACGCAGTATTTT. Its protein product is CSVEGMGTDTQYF.

CDR3 in amino acids: CASSAFGTAFSTDTQYF. CDR3 coding DNA: TGTGCCAGCAGTGCCTTTGGGACAGCCTTTAGCACAGATACGCAGTATTTT. The J gene is TRBJ2-3, the V gene TRBV27, with 7 bases that match TRBD1. The V gene end was trimmed by 5 bases and the J gene end by 0 bases; junction bases not matched to a gene: 11. Germline V CDR1 and CDR2: MNHEY, SMNVEV (reference sequence). This CDR3 comprises 17 residues.

The chain is built from TRBV30 and TRBJ1-2; a possible D gene is TRBD1 (6 bases). Trimming pared 5 bases from V and 8 bases from J, leaving 15 bases between. Germline V gives CDR1 GTSNPN, CDR2 SVGIG (reference sequence). The CDR3 is made up of 12 amino acids. The DNA of the CDR3 is TGTGCCTGGGCCCTGGGGGGCTACGGCTACACCTTC. This sequence encodes CAWALGGYGYTF.

This chain connects TRBV19 to TRBJ2-1; D is unresolved. The germline CDR1 and CDR2 sequences are LNHDA and SQIVND (reference sequence). The CDR3 spans 12 residues. V was pared by 5 bases and J by 3 bases, with 5 bases between. CDR3 nucleotide sequence: TGTGCCAGTAGTTTAGGCTACAATGAGCAGTTCTTC. Its protein product is CASSLGYNEQFF.

The chain employs TRBV4-1 and TRBJ2-7; weak D call: TRBD2 (5 bases). Germline V gene lookup returns CDR1 MGHRA and CDR2 YSYEKL. The V gene lost 4 bases and the J gene lost 2 bases, with 12 bases spanning the gap. CDR3 size: 14 residues. This CDR3 is CASSPSRGTYEQYF. The CDR3 DNA follows: TGCGCCAGCAGCCCCTCCCGAGGGACCTACGAGCAGTACTTC.

This clone was seen a single time. The chain links TRBV10-3 to TRBJ1-1; D possibly corresponds to TRBD1 (5 bases). There are 13 residues in the CDR3. Germline V gene data show CDR1 as ENHRY and CDR2 as SYGVKD. Between the trimmed V and J ends, which lost 11 bases and 0 bases, there was a span of 13 bases. CDR3 loop: CALRSGVNTEAFF. The CDR3 coding sequence is TGTGCCCTTAGATCGGGGGTGAACACTGAAGCTTTCTTT.

A single count supports this clone. V gene TRBV6-2 or TRBV6-3 combines with J gene TRBJ1-1; D might be TRBD1 (6 bases). V was clipped by 2 bases and J by 1 base, with 14 bases between them. This CDR3 comprises 16 residues. Germline V lookup: CDR1 MNHEY, CDR2 SVGEGT. The CDR3 is CASSYPLGTTNTEAFF. CDR3 coding DNA: TGTGCCAGCAGTTACCCTCTAGGGACAACGAACACTGAAGCTTTCTTT.

This clone has a handful of counts. This chain joins TRBV2 and TRBJ2-5, with D perhaps TRBD1 or TRBD2 (6 bases each). This CDR3 has 15 residues. Germline CDR1 SNHLY, CDR2 FYNNEI. V was shortened by 0 bases and J by 4 bases, with 12 bases between the two germline ends. The CDR3, as DNA: TGTGCCAGCAGTGAAGCGAGGGGGGCCACAGAGACCCAGTACTTC. It encodes CASSEARGATETQYF.

V usage is TRBV24-1 and J usage is TRBJ2-1; TRBD2 matches 8 bases. The J segment lost 4 bases and the V segment lost 3 bases, leaving 10 bases of the junction unmatched. CDR3 length: 17 amino acids. Germline CDR1 is KGHDR and CDR2 is SFDVKD. CDR3 loop: CATSDKLTSGRYNEQFF. DNA for the CDR3: TGTGCCACCAGTGATAAGTTAACGAGCGGGAGATACAATGAGCAGTTCTTC.

The chain recombines TRBV6-6 with TRBJ1-4; no definite D call. The CDR3 is made up of 15 amino acids. V lost 0 bases, J lost 5 bases, and 10 bases lay in between. Germline V CDR1 and CDR2: MNHNY, SVGAGI (reference sequence). The CDR3 region has the DNA TGTGCCAGCAGTTACTCGGGAGGGTCGAATGAAAAACTGTTTTTT. This sequence encodes CASSYSGGSNEKLFF.

The genes are TRBV4-2 and TRBJ1-4; TRBD1 might be the D (5 bases). Germline V gives CDR1 LGHNA, CDR2 YNFKEQ. The ends were cut back, 1 base at V and 4 bases at J, with 10 bases in the middle. This CDR3 is 15 amino acids long. This chain's CDR3 is CASSQGDGLNEKLFF. The CDR3 DNA sequence: TGTGCCAGCAGCCAAGGGGACGGACTTAATGAAAAACTGTTTTTT.

With respect to this clone: In the same sample, other DNA sequences code for this CDR3. This chain uses TRBV7-9 with TRBJ1-2, with a weak D call TRBD1 (5 bases). There are 13 residues in the CDR3. V was clipped by 1 base and J by 2 bases, with 5 bases between them. Looked up from germline, CDR1 is SEHNR and CDR2 is FQNEAQ (reference sequence). The CDR3 spells CASSLGGNYGYTF. CDR3 DNA sequence: TGTGCCAGCAGCTTAGGGGGCAACTATGGCTACACCTTC.

V is TRBV28 and J is TRBJ2-3; D unclear. Germline V gene sequence: CDR1 MDHEN, CDR2 SYDVKM. Trimming stripped 10 bases from V and 2 bases from J, with 22 bases between. The CDR3 extends over 16 amino acids. Written as DNA, the CDR3 is TGTGCCATCGAAGGGTCTGGGATTTTCAACACAGATACGCAGTATTTT. The encoded protein is CAIEGSGIFNTDTQYF.

The chain joins TRBV10-3 to TRBJ1-1, with 10 positions matching TRBD1. Germline V gene data show CDR1 as ENHRY and CDR2 as SYGVKD. The CDR3 is 14 residues long. The V segment lost 6 bases and the J segment 7 bases; nucleotides outside the gene matches: 8. CDR3 coding DNA: TGTGCCATCAGCGGGGGGACAGGGGCCTTTGAAGCTTTCTTT. Amino acids: CAISGGTGAFEAFF.

The rearrangement uses TRBV6-5 and TRBJ1-5; D is unresolved. V dropped 6 bases and J dropped 0 bases, with 9 bases sitting between them. The germline CDR1 and CDR2 sequences are MNHEY and SVGAGI. The CDR3 is 14 residues long. CDR3 loop: CASRDGNSNQPQHF. CDR3 coding DNA: TGTGCCAGCAGGGATGGGAATAGCAATCAGCCCCAGCATTTT.

The J gene is TRBJ2-7, the V gene TRBV9; 7 bases agree with TRBD1. J lost 3 bases, V lost 7 bases, and 4 bases had no gene match. Germline CDR1 SGDLS, CDR2 YYNGEE. The CDR3 is 12 residues long. The CDR3 here is CASEDRNYEQYF. The CDR3 coding sequence is TGTGCCAGCGAGGACAGGAACTACGAGCAGTACTTC.

The genes are TRBV28 and TRBJ1-2, with unresolved D. The ends were cut back, 4 bases at V and 8 bases at J, with 11 bases in the middle. Germline V gene data show CDR1 as MDHEN and CDR2 as SYDVKM. The CDR3 spans 12 residues. This chain's CDR3 is CASSYKVGGYTF. The CDR3 DNA follows: TGTGCCAGCAGTTATAAGGTGGGGGGCTACACCTTC.

This rearrangement joins TRBV5-8 to TRBJ2-1; D uncertain. The CDR3 runs to 14 residues. Looked up from germline, CDR1 is SGHTS and CDR2 is YDEGEE. V gave up 0 bases and J gave up 3 bases, with 7 bases separating them. The DNA for the CDR3 is TGTGCCAGCAGCTTGGGGCATAACTACAATGAGCAGTTCTTC. Amino acid sequence: CASSLGHNYNEQFF.

The chain combines TRBV19 with TRBJ1-5; D ambiguous. CDR3 length: 14 residues. Trimming left V 3 bases short and J 3 bases short, with 9 bases between. The V gene's germline CDR1 is LNHDA and CDR2 SQIVND (reference sequence). The CDR3 DNA reads as TGTGCCAGTAGTATTTTCAGCTTCAATCAGCCCCAGCATTTT. It translates to CASSIFSFNQPQHF. The whole variable domain, filled in from reference TRBV19 and TRBJ1-5, reads DGGITQSPKYLFRKEGQNVTLSCEQNLNHDAMYWYRQDPGQGLRLIYYSQIVNDFQKGDIAEGYSVSREKKESFPLTVTSAQKNPTAFYLCASSIFSFNQPQHFGDGTRLSIL.

The chain employs TRBV7-2 and TRBJ1-5; D is perhaps TRBD1 (5 bases). CDR3 length: 13 amino acids. V lost 10 bases to trimming and J lost 5 bases, with 15 bases between them. CDR1 and CDR2 (germline): SGHTA, FQGNSA. The CDR3 bases are TGTGCCACATCCTGGACAAGATATCAGCCCCAGCATTTT. Encoded protein: CATSWTRYQPQHF.

The rearrangement uses TRBV9 and TRBJ2-2; the D is unclear. CDR3 length: 12 amino acids. Germline CDR1 is SGDLS and CDR2 is YYNGEE. Between the trimmed V and J ends, which lost 2 bases and 6 bases, there was a span of 5 bases. The CDR3 DNA follows: TGTGCCAGCAGCGTTGACTCCGGGGAGCTGTTTTTT. Amino acid sequence: CASSVDSGELFF.

The chain uses TRBV3-1 (or the pseudogene TRBV3-2) and TRBJ2-7; D is uncertain. V lost 0 bases, J lost 6 bases, and 9 bases lay in between. The CDR3 spans 13 residues. Germline V lookup: CDR1 LGHDT, CDR2 YNNKEL (reference sequence). The CDR3 DNA reads TGTGCCAGCAGCCAAGATCTTCGGGCCGAGCAGTACGTC. Translation: CASSQDLRAEQYV.

The chain links TRBV18 to TRBJ1-1; 9 positions agree with TRBD1. The CDR3 runs 15 residues. V dropped 6 bases and J dropped 4; count of bases not matched to a gene: 9. Looked up from germline, CDR1 is KGHSH and CDR2 is LQKENI. CDR3 in DNA: TGTGCCAGCTCGGCGGGACAGGGAGGAAGCACTGAAGCTTTCTTT. Translation gives CASSAGQGGSTEAFF.

In the case of this clone: Within the sample, other DNA sequences also encode this same CDR3. V and J are TRBV7-2 and TRBJ1-3, with a possible D match to TRBD1 (6 bases). Germline V gives CDR1 SGHTA, CDR2 FQGNSA. V lost 1 base and J lost 4, with 11 bases in between. This CDR3 has 15 residues. CDR3 coding DNA: TGTGCCAGCAGCTTAGGGGGGGCCGGAGGAAACACCATATATTTT. Residues: CASSLGGAGGNTIYF.

This clone was observed once. This chain links TRBV10-3 with TRBJ1-2; 7 nucleotides match TRBD1. Germline-derived CDR1 and CDR2 are ENHRY and SYGVKD. The ends lost 8 bases at V and 2 bases at J; junction bases unmatched: 5. This CDR3 has 13 amino acids. DNA of the CDR3: TGTGCCATCGAGGGGGCGCCGAACTATGGCTACACCTTC. Its translation: CAIEGAPNYGYTF.

V gene TRBV7-2 combines with J gene TRBJ1-6; D is undetermined. Germline lookup yields CDR1 SGHTA and CDR2 FQGNSA. The CDR3 length is 17 residues. The V gene lost 0 bases and the J gene lost 10 bases, with 19 bases spanning the gap. The CDR3 DNA is TGTGCCAGCAGCTTAGCCGACGCAGGCCGGCATGCATCACCCCTCCACTTT. The encoded protein is CASSLADAGRHASPLHF. Variable domain in full (rest from reference TRBV7-2 and TRBJ1-6): GAGVSQSPSNKVTEKGKDVELRCDPISGHTALYWYRQSLGQGLEFLIYFQGNSAPDKSGLPSDRFSAERTGGSVSTLTIQRTQQEDSAVYLCASSLADAGRHASPLHFGNGTRLTVT.

The chain links TRBV30 to TRBJ1-5; 11 nucleotides agree with TRBD1. The CDR3 consists of 15 residues. V was pared by 4 bases and J by 6 bases, with 8 bases of the junction left unmatched. CDR1 and CDR2 (germline): GTSNPN, SVGIG (reference sequence). The CDR3 DNA sequence: TGTGCCTGGACCCGGACAGGGGGCTATGGTCAGCCCCAGCATTTT. This translates into CAWTRTGGYGQPQHF. Full variable domain (missing parts from reference TRBV30 and TRBJ1-5): SQTIHQWPATLVQPVGSPLSLECTVEGTSNPNLYWYRQAAGRGLQLLFYSVGIGQISSEVPQNLSASRPQDRQFILSSKKLLLSDSGFYLCAWTRTGGYGQPQHFGDGTRLSIL.